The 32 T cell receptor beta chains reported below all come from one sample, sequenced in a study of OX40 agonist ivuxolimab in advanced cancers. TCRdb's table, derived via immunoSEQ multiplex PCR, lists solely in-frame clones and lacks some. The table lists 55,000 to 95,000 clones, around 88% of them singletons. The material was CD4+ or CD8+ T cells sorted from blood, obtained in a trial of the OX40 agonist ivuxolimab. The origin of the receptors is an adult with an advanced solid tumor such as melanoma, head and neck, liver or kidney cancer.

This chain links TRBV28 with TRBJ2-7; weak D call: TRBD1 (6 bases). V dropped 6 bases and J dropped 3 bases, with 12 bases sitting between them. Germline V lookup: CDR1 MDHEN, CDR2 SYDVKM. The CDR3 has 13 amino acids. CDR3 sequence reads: CASSLSQGYEQYF. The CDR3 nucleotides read TGTGCCAGCAGCCTATCACAGGGCTACGAGCAGTACTTC.

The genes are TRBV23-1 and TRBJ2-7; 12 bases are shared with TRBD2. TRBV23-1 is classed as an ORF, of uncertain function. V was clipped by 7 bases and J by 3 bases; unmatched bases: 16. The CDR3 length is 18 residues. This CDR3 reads CASILAGTSGSWHYEQYF. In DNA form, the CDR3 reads TGCGCCAGCATCCTCGCCGGGACTAGCGGGTCTTGGCACTACGAGCAGTACTTC.

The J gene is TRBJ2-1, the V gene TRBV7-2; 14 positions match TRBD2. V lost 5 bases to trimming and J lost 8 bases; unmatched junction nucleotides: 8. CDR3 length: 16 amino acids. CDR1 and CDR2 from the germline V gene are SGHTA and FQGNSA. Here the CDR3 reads CASSDRLAGGPDEQFF. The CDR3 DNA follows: TGTGCCAGCAGCGATCGACTAGCGGGAGGGCCTGATGAGCAGTTCTTC.

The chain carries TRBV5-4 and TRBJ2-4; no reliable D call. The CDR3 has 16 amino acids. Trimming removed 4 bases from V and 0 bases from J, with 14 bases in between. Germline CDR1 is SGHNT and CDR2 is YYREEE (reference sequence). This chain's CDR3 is CASSPDGSLAKNIQYF. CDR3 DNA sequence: TGTGCCAGCAGCCCCGACGGCTCTCTAGCCAAAAACATTCAGTACTTC.

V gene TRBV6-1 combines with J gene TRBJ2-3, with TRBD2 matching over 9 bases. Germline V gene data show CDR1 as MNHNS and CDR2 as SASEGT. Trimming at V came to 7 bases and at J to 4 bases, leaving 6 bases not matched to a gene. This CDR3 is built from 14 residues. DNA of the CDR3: TGTGCCAGCATTGTGGGCGGGGGGGCAGATACGCAGTATTTT. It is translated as CASIVGGGADTQYF.

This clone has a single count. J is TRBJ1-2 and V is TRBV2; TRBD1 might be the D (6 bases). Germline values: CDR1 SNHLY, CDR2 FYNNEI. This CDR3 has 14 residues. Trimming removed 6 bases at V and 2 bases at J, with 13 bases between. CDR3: CASSPGQRNYGYTF. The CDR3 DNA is TGTGCCAGCAGCCCCGGACAGCGAAACTATGGCTACACCTTC. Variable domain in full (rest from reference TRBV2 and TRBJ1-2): EPEVTQTPSHQVTQMGQEVILRCVPISNHLYFYWYRQILGQKVEFLVSFYNNEISEKSEIFDDQFSVERPDGSNFTLKIRSTKLEDSAMYFCASSPGQRNYGYTFGSGTRLTVV.

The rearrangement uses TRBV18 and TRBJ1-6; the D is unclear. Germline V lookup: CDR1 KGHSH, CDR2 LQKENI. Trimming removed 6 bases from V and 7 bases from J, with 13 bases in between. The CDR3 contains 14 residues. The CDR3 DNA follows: TGTGCCAGCTCTGACGTGGGAGTGAATTCACCCCTCCACTTT. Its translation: CASSDVGVNSPLHF.

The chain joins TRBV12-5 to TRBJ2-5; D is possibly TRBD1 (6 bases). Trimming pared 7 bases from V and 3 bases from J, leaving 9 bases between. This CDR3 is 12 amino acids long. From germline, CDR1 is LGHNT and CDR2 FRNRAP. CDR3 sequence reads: CASARTEETQYF. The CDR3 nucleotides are TGTGCTAGTGCACGGACAGAAGAGACCCAGTACTTC. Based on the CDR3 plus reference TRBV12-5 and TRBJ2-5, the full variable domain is DARVTQTPRHKVTEMGQEVTMRCQPILGHNTVFWYRQTMMQGLELLAYFRNRAPLDDSGMPKDRFSAEMPDATLATLKIQPSEPRDSAVYFCASARTEETQYFGPGTRLLVL.

The CDR3: CASRGSSGGVEQYF. In nucleotides, the CDR3 is TGCGCCAGCAGAGGGTCTAGCGGGGGTGTAGAGCAGTACTTC. V and J are TRBV10-2 and TRBJ2-7; 10 nucleotides line up with TRBD2. Trimming removed 6 bases from V and 7 bases from J; junction bases left unmatched: 9. This CDR3 spans 14 amino acids. From germline, CDR1 is WSHSY and CDR2 SAAADI.

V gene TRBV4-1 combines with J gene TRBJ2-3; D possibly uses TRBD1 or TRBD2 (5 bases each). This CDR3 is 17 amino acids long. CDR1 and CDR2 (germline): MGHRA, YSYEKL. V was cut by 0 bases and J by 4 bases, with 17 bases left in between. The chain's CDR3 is CASSQDGGGGRADTQYF. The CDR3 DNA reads TGCGCCAGCAGCCAAGATGGGGGTGGGGGAAGGGCAGATACGCAGTATTTT.

In nucleotides, the CDR3 is TGTGCCAGCAGTGAAGCGCGCAATAACTATGGCTACACCTTC. It yields the protein CASSEARNNYGYTF. The rearrangement joins TRBV6-1 to TRBJ1-2; D not resolved. The CDR3 covers 14 residues. Germline assignment: CDR1 MNHNS and CDR2 SASEGT. V lost 0 bases and J lost 1, with 6 bases in between.

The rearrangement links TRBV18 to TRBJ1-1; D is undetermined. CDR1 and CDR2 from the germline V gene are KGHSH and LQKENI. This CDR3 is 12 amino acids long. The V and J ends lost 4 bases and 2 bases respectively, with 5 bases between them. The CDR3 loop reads CASSQSNTEAFF. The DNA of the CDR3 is TGTGCCAGCTCACAAAGCAACACTGAAGCTTTCTTT.

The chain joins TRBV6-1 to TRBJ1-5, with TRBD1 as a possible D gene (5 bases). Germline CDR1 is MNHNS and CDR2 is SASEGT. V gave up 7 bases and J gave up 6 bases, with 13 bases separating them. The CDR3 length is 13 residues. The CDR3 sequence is CASKDSGGQPQHF. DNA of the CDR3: TGTGCCAGCAAGGACTCCGGGGGTCAGCCCCAGCATTTT.

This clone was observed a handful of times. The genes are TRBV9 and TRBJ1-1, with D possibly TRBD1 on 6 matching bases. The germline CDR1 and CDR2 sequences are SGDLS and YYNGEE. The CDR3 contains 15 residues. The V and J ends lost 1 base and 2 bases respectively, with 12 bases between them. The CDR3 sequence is CASSVSGTPNTEAFF. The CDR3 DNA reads TGTGCCAGCAGCGTATCCGGGACACCCAACACTGAAGCTTTCTTT.

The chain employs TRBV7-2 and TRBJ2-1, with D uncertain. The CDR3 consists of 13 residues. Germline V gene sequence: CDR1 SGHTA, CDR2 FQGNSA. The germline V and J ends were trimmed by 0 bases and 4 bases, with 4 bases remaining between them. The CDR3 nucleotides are TGTGCCAGCAGCTTAGCTGCTTACAATGAGCAGTTCTTC. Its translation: CASSLAAYNEQFF. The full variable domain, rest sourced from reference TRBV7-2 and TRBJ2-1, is GAGVSQSPSNKVTEKGKDVELRCDPISGHTALYWYRQSLGQGLEFLIYFQGNSAPDKSGLPSDRFSAERTGGSVSTLTIQRTQQEDSAVYLCASSLAAYNEQFFGPGTRLTVL.

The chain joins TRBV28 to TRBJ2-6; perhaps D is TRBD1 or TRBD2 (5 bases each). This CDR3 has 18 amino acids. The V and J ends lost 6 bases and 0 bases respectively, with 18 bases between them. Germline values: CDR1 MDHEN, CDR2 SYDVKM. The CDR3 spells CASRSPGPTLSGANVLTF. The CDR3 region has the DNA TGTGCCAGCAGGTCACCGGGACCAACCCTCTCTGGGGCCAACGTCCTGACTTTC.

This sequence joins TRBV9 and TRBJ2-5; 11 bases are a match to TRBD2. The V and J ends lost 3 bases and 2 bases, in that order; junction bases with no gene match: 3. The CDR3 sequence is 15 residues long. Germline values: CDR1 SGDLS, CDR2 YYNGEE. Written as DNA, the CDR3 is TGTGCCAGCAGCGCGGGACTAGCGGTACAAGAGACCCAGTACTTC. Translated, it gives CASSAGLAVQETQYF.

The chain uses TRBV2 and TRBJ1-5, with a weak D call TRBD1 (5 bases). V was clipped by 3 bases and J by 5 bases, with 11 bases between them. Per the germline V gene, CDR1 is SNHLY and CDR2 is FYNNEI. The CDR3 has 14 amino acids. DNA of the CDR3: TGTGCCAGCAGTGAGGAGGGGCTGTATCAGCCCCAGCATTTT. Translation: CASSEEGLYQPQHF.

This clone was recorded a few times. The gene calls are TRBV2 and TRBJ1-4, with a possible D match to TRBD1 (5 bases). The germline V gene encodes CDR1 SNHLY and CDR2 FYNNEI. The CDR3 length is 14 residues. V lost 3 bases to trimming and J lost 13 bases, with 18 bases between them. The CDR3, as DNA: TGTGCCAGCAGTGATAGGCCGCCGATGGGGGGACTGTTTTTT. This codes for CASSDRPPMGGLFF.

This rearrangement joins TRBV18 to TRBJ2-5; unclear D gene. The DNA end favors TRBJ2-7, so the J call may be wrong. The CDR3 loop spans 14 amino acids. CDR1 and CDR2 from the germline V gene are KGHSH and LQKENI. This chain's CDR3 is CASSPARAPGEQYF. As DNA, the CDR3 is TGTGCCAGCTCACCAGCGCGCGCACCGGGCGAGCAGTACTTC.

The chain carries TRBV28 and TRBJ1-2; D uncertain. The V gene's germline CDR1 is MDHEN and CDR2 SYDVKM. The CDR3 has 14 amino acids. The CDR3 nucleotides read TGTGCTGTTAAAGGGCAGGAACCATTCTATGGCTACACCTTC. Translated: CAVKGQEPFYGYTF.

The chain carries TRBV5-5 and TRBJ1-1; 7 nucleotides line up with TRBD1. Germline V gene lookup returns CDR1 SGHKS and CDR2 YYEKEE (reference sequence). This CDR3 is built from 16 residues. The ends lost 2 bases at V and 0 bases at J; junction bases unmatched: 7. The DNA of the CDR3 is TGTGCCAGCAGCTTTGACAGGGACCTCATGAACACTGAAGCTTTCTTT. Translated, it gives CASSFDRDLMNTEAFF.

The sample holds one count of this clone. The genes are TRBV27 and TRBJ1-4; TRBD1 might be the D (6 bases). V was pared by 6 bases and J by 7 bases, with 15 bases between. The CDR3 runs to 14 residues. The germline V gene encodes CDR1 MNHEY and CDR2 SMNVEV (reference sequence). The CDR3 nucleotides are TGTGCCAGCAGCTCCGACAGGTCGACTGAAAAACTGTTTTTT. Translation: CASSSDRSTEKLFF.

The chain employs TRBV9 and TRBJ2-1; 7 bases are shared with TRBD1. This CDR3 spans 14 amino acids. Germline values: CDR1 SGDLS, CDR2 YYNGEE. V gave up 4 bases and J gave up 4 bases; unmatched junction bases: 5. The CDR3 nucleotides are TGTGCCAGCAGCTTCGGACAGGTTTACAATGAGCAGTTCTTC. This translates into CASSFGQVYNEQFF.

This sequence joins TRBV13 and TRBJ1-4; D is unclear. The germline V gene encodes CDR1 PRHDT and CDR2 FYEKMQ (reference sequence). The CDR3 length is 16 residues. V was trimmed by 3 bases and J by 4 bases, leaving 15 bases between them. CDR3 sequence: CASSLGVTPGNEKLFF. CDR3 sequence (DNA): TGTGCCAGCAGCTTGGGAGTCACCCCGGGTAATGAAAAACTGTTTTTT.

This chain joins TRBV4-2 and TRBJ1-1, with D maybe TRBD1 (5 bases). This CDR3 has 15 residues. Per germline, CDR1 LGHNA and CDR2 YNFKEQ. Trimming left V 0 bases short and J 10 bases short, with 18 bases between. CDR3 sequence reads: CASSQDQGMGVTAFF. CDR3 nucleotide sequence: TGTGCCAGCAGCCAAGATCAAGGTATGGGGGTCACAGCTTTCTTT.

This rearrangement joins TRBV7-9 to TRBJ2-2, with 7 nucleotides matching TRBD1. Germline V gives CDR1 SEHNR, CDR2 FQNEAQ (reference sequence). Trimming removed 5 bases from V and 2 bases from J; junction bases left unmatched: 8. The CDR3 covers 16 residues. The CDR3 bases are TGTGCCAGCAGCCGACATGGGACAGCTAACACCGGGGAGCTGTTTTTT. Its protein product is CASSRHGTANTGELFF.

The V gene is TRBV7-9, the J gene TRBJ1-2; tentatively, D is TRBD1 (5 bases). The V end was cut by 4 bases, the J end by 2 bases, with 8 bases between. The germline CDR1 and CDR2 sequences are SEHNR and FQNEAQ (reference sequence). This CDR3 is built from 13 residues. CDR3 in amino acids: CASSSGGNYGYTF. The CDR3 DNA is TGTGCCAGCAGCTCGGGGGGGAACTATGGCTACACCTTC. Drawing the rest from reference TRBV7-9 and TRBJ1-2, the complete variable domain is DTGVSQNPRHKITKRGQNVTFRCDPISEHNRLYWYRQTLGQGPEFLTYFQNEAQLEKSRLLSDRFSAERPKGSFSTLEIQRTEQGDSAMYLCASSSGGNYGYTFGSGTRLTVV.

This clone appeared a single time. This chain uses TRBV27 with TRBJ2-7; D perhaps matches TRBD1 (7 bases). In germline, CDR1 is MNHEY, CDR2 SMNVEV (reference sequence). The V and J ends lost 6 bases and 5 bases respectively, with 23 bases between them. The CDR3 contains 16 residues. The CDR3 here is CASRPQGGHAPHEQYF. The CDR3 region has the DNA TGTGCCAGCAGACCCCAGGGGGGACATGCCCCCCACGAGCAGTACTTC.

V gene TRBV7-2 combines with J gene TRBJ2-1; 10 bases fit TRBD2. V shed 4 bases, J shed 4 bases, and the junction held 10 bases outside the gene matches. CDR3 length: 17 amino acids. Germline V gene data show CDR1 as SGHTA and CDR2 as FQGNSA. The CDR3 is CASSSRGSGGAYNEQFF. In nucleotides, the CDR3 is TGTGCCAGCAGCTCCCGAGGAAGCGGGGGGGCTTACAATGAGCAGTTCTTC.

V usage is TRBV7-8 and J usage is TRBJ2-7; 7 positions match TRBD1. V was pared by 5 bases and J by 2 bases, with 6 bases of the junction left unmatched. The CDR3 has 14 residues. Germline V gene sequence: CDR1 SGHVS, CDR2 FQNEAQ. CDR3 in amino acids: CASSNGQAPYEQYF. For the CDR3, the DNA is TGTGCCAGCAGCAACGGACAGGCTCCCTACGAGCAGTACTTC.

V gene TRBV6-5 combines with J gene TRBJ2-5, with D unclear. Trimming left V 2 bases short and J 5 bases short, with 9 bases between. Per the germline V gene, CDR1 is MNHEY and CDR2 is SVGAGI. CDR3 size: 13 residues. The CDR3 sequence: CASSYGDWETQYF. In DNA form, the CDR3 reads TGTGCCAGCAGTTACGGGGATTGGGAGACCCAGTACTTC.